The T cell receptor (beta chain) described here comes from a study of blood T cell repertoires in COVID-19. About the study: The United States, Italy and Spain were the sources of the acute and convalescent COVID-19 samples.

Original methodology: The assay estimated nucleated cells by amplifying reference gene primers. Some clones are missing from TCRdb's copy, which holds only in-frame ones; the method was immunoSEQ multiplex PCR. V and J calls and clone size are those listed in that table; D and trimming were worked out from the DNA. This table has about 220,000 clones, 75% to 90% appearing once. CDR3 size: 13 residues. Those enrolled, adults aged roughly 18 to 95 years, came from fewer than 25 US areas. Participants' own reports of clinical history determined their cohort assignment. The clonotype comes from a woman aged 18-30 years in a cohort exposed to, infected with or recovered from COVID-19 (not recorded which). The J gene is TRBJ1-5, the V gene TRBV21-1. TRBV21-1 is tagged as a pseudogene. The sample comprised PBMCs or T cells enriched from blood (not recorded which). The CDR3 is CAGGGVSNQPQHF. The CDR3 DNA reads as TGTGCAGGCGGGGGTGTTAGTAATCAGCCCCAGCATTTT.